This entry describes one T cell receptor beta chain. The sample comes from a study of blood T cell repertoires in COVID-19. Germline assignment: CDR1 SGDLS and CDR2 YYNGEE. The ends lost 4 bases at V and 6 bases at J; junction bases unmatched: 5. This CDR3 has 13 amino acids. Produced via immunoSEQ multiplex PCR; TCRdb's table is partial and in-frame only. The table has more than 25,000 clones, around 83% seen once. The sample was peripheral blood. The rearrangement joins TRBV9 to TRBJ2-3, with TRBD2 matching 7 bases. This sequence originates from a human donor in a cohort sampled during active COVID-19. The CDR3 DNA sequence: TGTGCCAGCAGCATAACCGGGGGGGATACGCAGTATTTT. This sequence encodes CASSITGGDTQYF.